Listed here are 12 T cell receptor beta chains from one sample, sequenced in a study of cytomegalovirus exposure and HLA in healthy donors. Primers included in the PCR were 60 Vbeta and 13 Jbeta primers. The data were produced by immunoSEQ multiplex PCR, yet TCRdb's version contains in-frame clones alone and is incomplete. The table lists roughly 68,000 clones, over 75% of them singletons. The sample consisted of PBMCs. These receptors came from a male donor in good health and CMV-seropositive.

CDR3 DNA sequence: TGCGCCAGCAGCCAAGAGCGGGATTCCGGGGAGCTGTTTTTT. Amino acid sequence: CASSQERDSGELFF. The J gene is TRBJ2-2, the V gene TRBV4-3, with a tentative D call TRBD2 (6 bases). The CDR3 runs 14 residues. Trimming shortened V by 0 bases and J by 6 bases, and 8 bases separated the two germline ends. Germline V gene lookup returns CDR1 LGHNA and CDR2 YSLEER.

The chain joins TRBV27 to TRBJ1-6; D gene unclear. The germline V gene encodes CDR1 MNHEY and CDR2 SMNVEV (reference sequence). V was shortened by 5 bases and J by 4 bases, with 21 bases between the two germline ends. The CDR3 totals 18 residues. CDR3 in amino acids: CASSPRGGNGLYNSPLHF. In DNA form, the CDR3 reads TGTGCCAGCAGTCCCCGCGGAGGGAATGGTCTTTATAATTCACCCCTCCACTTT.

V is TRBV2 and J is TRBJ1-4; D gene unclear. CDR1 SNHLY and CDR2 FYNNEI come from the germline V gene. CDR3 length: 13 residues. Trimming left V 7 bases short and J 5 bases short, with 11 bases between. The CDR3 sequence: CASTGVTNEKLFF. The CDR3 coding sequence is TGTGCCAGCACGGGAGTCACCAATGAAAAACTGTTTTTT.

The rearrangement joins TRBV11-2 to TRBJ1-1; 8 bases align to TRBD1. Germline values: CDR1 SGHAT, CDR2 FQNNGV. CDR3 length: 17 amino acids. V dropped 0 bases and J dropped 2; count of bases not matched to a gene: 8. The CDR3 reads CASSLEVGDRINTEAFF. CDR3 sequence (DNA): TGTGCCAGCAGCTTAGAGGTAGGGGACAGGATAAACACTGAAGCTTTCTTT. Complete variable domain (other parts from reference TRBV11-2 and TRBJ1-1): EAGVAQSPRYKIIEKRQSVAFWCNPISGHATLYWYQQILGQGPKLLIQFQNNGVVDDSQLPKDRFSAERLKGVDSTLKIQPAKLEDSAVYLCASSLEVGDRINTEAFFGQGTRLTVV.

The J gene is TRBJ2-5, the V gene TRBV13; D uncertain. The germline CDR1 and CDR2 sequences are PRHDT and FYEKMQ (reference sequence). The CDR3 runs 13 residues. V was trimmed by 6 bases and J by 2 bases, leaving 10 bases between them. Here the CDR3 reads CASSFRVQETQYF. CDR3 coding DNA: TGTGCCAGCAGTTTCCGGGTGCAAGAGACCCAGTACTTC.

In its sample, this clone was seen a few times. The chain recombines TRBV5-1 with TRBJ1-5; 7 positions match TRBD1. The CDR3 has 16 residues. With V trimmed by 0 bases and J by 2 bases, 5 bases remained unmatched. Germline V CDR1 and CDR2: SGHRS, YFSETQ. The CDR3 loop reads CASSLGGQDGNQPQHF. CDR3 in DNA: TGCGCCAGCAGCTTGGGTGGACAGGACGGCAATCAGCCCCAGCATTTT.

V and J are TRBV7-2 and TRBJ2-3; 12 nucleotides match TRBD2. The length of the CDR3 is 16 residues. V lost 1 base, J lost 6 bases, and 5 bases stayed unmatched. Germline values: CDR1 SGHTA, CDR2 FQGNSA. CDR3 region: CASSLELAGGRDTQYF. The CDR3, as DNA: TGTGCCAGCAGCTTAGAACTAGCGGGGGGCAGGGATACGCAGTATTTT.

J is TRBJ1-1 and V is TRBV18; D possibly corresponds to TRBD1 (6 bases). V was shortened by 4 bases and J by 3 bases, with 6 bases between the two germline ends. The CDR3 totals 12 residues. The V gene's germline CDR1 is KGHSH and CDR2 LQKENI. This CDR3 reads CASSRQDTEAFF. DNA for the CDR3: TGTGCCAGCTCACGACAGGACACTGAAGCTTTCTTT.

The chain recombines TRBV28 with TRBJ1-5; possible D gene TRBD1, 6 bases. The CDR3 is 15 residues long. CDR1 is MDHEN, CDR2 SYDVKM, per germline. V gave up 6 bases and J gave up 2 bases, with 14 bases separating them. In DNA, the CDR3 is TGTGCCAGCAGGCCCGGGACATGGGGCAATCAGCCCCAGCATTTT. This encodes CASRPGTWGNQPQHF.

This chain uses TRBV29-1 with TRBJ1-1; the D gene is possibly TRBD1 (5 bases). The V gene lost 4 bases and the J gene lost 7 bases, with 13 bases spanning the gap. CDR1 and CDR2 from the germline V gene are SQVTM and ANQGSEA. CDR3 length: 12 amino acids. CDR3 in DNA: TGCAGCGTTGGGGGGTGGGGGGATGAAGCTTTCTTT. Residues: CSVGGWGDEAFF.

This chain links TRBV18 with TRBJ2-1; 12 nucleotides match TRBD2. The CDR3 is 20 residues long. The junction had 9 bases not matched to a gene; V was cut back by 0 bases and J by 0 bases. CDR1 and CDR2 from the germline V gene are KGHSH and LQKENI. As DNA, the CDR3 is TGTGCCAGCTCACCACCTTTTTTGACTAGCGGGGGTGGCTCCTACAATGAGCAGTTCTTC. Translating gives CASSPPFLTSGGGSYNEQFF.

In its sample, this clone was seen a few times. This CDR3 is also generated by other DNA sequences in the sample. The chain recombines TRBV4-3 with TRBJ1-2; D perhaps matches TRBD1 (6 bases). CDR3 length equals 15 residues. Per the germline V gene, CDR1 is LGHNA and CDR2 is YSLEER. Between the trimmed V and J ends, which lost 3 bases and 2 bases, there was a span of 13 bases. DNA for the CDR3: TGCGCCAGCAGCCAGGAGCTCCAGGGGAACTATGGCTACACCTTC. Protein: CASSQELQGNYGYTF.